These T cell receptor beta chains were read from a single sample in a study of T-cell memory formation after mild COVID-19. Via MiXCR, TCRdb re-called the 5' RACE reads, giving one row per CDR3 protein. The sample holds under 600,000 distinct CDR3 sequences, roughly 20% seen once. Sequencing was done on a sample of PBMCs or a T cell subset sorted from them (not recorded which). The source is an adult woman who had mild COVID-19 (a few samples of this study predate the infection). Cell type and time point are not known. CDR3s include the opening cysteine and the closing phenylalanine or tryptophan. A D gene is named only where the DNA matches it firmly. Clone size is not always given. Where it is, it says once, few, many or a class for expanded clones.

J gene: TRBJ2-5
clone size: -
D gene: -
V gene: TRBV12-3/TRBV12-4
CDR3 DNA: TGTGCCAGCAACCTCTCGGGCAGGGGACGTGAGACCCAGTACTTC
CDR3 protein: CASNLSGRGRETQYF

J gene: TRBJ1-2
clone size: few
D gene: -
V gene: TRBV7-6
CDR3 DNA: TGTGCCAGCAGCCCGCTTGGGGATGGCTACACCTTC
CDR3 protein: CASSPLGDGYTF

J gene: TRBJ2-1
clone size: few
D gene: -
V gene: TRBV7-2
CDR3 DNA: TGTGCCAGCAGCTTACTCCAGGGGAGCTACAATGAGCAGTTCTTC
CDR3 protein: CASSLLQGSYNEQFF

J gene: TRBJ2-5
clone size: -
D gene: -
V gene: TRBV20-1
CDR3 DNA: TGCAGTGCTATAGCCGGGACATACTCCGGGGAGACCCAGTACTTC
CDR3 protein: CSAIAGTYSGETQYF

J gene: TRBJ2-2
clone size: many
D gene: -
V gene: TRBV6-2/TRBV6-3
CDR3 DNA: TGTGCCAGCAGGCCTGGAGGTTTCGGGGAGCTGTTTTTT
CDR3 protein: CASRPGGFGELFF

J gene: TRBJ1-2
clone size: -
D gene: TRBD1
V gene: TRBV29-1
CDR3 DNA: TGCAGCGTCGGTGGGACAGGGGGTAGGGACTATGGCTACACCTTC
CDR3 protein: CSVGGTGGRDYGYTF

J gene: TRBJ2-1
clone size: -
D gene: -
V gene: TRBV12-3/TRBV12-4
CDR3 DNA: TGTGCCAGCAGTTCGAGAATTACAGGCGTCAATGAGCAGTTCTTC
CDR3 protein: CASSSRITGVNEQFF

J gene: TRBJ2-2
clone size: few
D gene: TRBD2
V gene: TRBV7-2
CDR3 DNA: TGTGCCAGCAGCTTACTCGGGACTAGCGCAGGCGGGGAGCTGTTTTTT
CDR3 protein: CASSLLGTSAGGELFF

J gene: TRBJ2-3
clone size: many
D gene: -
V gene: TRBV12-3/TRBV12-4
CDR3 DNA: TGTGCCAGCAGTCCCGGATTCGTAGATACGCAGTATTTT
CDR3 protein: CASSPGFVDTQYF

J gene: TRBJ2-1
clone size: -
D gene: -
V gene: TRBV29-1
CDR3 DNA: TGCAGCGTTGAAGGTAGTCCTGGGAAAGTAAATGAGCAGTTCTTC
CDR3 protein: CSVEGSPGKVNEQFF

J gene: TRBJ2-3
clone size: many
D gene: TRBD2
V gene: TRBV6-2/TRBV6-3
CDR3 DNA: TGTGCCAGCAGACTAGCGTCGACCCACACAGATACGCAGTATTTT
CDR3 protein: CASRLASTHTDTQYF

J gene: TRBJ1-5
clone size: -
D gene: TRBD1
V gene: TRBV6-6
CDR3 DNA: TGTGCCAGCAGTCCCGGACAGGGTCTGCCCCAGCATTTT
CDR3 protein: CASSPGQGLPQHF

J gene: TRBJ2-3
clone size: few
D gene: -
V gene: TRBV29-1
CDR3 DNA: TGCAGCGTTGAAGGGGCGCCAGGGAATATGAATACGCAGTATTTT
CDR3 protein: CSVEGAPGNMNTQYF

J gene: TRBJ2-4
clone size: -
D gene: TRBD2
V gene: TRBV5-1
CDR3 DNA: TGCGCCAGCAGCTTGGTATGGACTAGCGGGTCCCAGGCGGACATTCAGTACTTC
CDR3 protein: CASSLVWTSGSQADIQYF

J gene: TRBJ1-1
clone size: -
D gene: -
V gene: TRBV6-5
CDR3 DNA: TGTGCCAGCAGTTACGGGGCGGGGGAGAGGGGCACTGAAGCTTTCTTT
CDR3 protein: CASSYGAGERGTEAFF

J gene: TRBJ2-1
clone size: few
D gene: TRBD1
V gene: TRBV24-1
CDR3 DNA: TGTGCCACCAGTGACCCGACAGGGGGGACTGAGCAGTTCTTC
CDR3 protein: CATSDPTGGTEQFF

J gene: TRBJ2-7
clone size: -
D gene: TRBD2
V gene: TRBV5-1
CDR3 DNA: TGCGCCAGCTCCGGGACTAGCGTCTCCTACGAGCAGTACTTC
CDR3 protein: CASSGTSVSYEQYF

J gene: TRBJ1-5
clone size: -
D gene: -
V gene: TRBV18
CDR3 DNA: TGTGCCAGCTCACCCGTCGAGCATCAGCCCCAGCATTTT
CDR3 protein: CASSPVEHQPQHF

J gene: TRBJ2-3
clone size: -
D gene: -
V gene: TRBV9
CDR3 DNA: TGTGCCAGCAGCGTAGGTAATACCGACACAGATACGCAGTATTTT
CDR3 protein: CASSVGNTDTDTQYF

J gene: TRBJ2-3
clone size: few
D gene: TRBD2
V gene: TRBV7-7
CDR3 DNA: TGTGCTAGCAGCCGCGGGACTAGCGGAATATATACGCAGTATTTT
CDR3 protein: CASSRGTSGIYTQYF

J gene: TRBJ1-1
clone size: -
D gene: -
V gene: TRBV5-1
CDR3 DNA: TGCGCCAGCAGCACGCCGGGACGGGGCACTGAAGCTTTCTTT
CDR3 protein: CASSTPGRGTEAFF

J gene: TRBJ2-5
clone size: -
D gene: TRBD2
V gene: TRBV24-1
CDR3 DNA: TGTGCCACCAGTTCTAGCGGGCAAATCCGAGAGACCCAGTACTTC
CDR3 protein: CATSSSGQIRETQYF

J gene: TRBJ2-3
clone size: -
D gene: -
V gene: TRBV5-6
CDR3 DNA: TGTGCCAGCAGCTTGAACCAGGGGTGGGATACGCAGTATTTT
CDR3 protein: CASSLNQGWDTQYF

J gene: TRBJ2-5
clone size: once
D gene: -
V gene: TRBV6-6
CDR3 DNA: TGTGCCAGCAGTAGGGGCGGGCAGCGACCGCAAGAGACCCAGTACTTC
CDR3 protein: CASSRGGQRPQETQYF

J gene: TRBJ2-3
clone size: -
D gene: TRBD2
V gene: TRBV20-1
CDR3 DNA: TGCAGTGCTAGAGATCAGCGTCTAGCGGGAGCAGATACGCAGTATTTT
CDR3 protein: CSARDQRLAGADTQYF

J gene: TRBJ2-3
clone size: few
D gene: -
V gene: TRBV7-9
CDR3 DNA: TGTGCCAGCAGCCAACCGACAGGCACAGATACGCAGTATTTT
CDR3 protein: CASSQPTGTDTQYF

J gene: TRBJ2-7
clone size: -
D gene: -
V gene: TRBV15
CDR3 DNA: TGTGCCACCAGCAGATCCCGGGACAACTCCTACGAGCAGTACTTC
CDR3 protein: CATSRSRDNSYEQYF